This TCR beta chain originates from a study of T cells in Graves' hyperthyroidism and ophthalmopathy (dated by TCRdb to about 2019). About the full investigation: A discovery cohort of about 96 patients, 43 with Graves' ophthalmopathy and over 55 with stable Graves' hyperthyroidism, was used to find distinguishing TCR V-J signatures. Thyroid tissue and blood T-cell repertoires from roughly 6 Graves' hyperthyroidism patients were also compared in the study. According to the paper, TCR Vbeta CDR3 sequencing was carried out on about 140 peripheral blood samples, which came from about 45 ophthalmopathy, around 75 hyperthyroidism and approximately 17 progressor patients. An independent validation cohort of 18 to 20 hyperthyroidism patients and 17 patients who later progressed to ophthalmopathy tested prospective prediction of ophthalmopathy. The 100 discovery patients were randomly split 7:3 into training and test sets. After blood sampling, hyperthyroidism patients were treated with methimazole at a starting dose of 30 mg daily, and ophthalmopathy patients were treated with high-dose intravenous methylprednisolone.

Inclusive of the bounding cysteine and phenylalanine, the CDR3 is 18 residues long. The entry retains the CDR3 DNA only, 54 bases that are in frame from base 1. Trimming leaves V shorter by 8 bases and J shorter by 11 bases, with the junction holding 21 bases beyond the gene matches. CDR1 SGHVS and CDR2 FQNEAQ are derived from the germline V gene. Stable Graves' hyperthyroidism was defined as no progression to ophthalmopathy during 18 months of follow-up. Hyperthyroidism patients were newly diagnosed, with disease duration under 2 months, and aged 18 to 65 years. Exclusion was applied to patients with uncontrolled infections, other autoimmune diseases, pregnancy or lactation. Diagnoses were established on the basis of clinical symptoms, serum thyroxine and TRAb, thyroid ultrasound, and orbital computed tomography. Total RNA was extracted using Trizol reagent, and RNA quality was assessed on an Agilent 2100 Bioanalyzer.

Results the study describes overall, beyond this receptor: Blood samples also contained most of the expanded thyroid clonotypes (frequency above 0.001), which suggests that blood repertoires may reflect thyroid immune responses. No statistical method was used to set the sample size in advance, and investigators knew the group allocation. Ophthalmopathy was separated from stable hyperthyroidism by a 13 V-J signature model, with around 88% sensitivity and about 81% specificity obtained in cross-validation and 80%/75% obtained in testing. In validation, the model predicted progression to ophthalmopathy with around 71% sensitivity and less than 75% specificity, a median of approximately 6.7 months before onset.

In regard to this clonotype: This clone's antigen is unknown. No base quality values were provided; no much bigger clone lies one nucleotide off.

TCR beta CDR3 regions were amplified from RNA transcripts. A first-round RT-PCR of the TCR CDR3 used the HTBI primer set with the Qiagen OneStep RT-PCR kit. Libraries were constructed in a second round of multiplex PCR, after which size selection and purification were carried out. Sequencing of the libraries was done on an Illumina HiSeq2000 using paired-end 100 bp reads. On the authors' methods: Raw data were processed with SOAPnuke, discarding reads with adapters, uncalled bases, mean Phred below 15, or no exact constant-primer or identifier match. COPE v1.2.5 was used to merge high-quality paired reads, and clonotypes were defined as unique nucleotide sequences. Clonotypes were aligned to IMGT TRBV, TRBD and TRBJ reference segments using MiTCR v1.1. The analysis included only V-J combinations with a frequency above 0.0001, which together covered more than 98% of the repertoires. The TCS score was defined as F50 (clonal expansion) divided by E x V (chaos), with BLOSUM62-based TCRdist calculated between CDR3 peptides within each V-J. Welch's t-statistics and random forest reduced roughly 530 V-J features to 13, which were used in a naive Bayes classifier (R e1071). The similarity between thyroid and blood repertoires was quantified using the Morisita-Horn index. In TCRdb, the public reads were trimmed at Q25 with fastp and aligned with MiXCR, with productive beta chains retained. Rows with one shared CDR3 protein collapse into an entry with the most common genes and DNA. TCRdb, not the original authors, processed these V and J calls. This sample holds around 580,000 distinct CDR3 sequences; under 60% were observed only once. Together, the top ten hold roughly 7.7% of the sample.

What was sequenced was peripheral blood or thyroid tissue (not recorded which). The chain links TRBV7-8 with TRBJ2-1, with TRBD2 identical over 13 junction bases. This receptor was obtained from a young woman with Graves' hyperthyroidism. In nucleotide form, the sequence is TGTGCCAGCCGCACCCGGACTAGCGGGAGAAGTTTGGATTTAAAGCAGTTCTTC. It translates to CASRTRTSGRSLDLKQFF.